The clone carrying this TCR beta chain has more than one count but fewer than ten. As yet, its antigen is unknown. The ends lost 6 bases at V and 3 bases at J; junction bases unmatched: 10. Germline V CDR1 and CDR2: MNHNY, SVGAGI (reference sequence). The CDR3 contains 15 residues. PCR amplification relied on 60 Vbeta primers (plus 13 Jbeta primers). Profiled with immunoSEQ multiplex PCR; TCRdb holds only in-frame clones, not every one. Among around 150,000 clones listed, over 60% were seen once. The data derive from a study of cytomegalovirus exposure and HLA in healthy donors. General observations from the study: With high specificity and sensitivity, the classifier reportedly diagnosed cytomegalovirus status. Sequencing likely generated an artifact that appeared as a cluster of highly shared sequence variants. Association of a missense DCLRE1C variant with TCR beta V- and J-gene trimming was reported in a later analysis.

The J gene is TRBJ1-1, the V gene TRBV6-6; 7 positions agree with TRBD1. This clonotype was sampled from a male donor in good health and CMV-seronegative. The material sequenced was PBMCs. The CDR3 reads CASRPPGTAYTEAFF. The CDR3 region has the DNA TGTGCCAGCAGACCACCTGGGACAGCCTACACTGAAGCTTTCTTT.